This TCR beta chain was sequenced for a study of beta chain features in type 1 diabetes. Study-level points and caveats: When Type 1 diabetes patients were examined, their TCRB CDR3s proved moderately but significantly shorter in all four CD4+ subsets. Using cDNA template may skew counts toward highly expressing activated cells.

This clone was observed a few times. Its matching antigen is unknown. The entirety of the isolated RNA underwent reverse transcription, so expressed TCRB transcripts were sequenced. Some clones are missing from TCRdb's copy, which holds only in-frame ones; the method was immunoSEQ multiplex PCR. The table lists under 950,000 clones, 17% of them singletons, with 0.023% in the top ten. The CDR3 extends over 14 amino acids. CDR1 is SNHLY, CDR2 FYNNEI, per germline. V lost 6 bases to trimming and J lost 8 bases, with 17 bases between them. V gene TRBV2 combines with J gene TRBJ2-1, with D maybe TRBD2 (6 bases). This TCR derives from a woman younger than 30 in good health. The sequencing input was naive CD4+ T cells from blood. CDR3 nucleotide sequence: TGTGCCAGCAGACGGGAGTACCAGGCAGATGAGCAGTTCTTC. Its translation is CASRREYQADEQFF.